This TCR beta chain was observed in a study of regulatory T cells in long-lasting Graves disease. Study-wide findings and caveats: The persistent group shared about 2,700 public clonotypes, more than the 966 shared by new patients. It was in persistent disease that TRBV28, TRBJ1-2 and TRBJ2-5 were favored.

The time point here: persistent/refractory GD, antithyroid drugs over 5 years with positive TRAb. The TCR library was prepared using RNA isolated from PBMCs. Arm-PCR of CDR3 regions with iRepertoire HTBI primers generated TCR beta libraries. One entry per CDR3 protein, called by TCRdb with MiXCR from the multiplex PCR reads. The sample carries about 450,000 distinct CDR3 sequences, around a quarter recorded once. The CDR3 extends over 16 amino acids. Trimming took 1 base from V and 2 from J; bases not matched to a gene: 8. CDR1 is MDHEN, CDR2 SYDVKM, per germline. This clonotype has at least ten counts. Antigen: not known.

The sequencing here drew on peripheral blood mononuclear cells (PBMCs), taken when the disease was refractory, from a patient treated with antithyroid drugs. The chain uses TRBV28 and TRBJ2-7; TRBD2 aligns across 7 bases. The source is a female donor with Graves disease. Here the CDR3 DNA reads TGTGCCAGCAGTTTATATGGCGGGAGCTCCGCCTACGAGCAGTACTTC. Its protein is CASSLYGGSSAYEQYF.